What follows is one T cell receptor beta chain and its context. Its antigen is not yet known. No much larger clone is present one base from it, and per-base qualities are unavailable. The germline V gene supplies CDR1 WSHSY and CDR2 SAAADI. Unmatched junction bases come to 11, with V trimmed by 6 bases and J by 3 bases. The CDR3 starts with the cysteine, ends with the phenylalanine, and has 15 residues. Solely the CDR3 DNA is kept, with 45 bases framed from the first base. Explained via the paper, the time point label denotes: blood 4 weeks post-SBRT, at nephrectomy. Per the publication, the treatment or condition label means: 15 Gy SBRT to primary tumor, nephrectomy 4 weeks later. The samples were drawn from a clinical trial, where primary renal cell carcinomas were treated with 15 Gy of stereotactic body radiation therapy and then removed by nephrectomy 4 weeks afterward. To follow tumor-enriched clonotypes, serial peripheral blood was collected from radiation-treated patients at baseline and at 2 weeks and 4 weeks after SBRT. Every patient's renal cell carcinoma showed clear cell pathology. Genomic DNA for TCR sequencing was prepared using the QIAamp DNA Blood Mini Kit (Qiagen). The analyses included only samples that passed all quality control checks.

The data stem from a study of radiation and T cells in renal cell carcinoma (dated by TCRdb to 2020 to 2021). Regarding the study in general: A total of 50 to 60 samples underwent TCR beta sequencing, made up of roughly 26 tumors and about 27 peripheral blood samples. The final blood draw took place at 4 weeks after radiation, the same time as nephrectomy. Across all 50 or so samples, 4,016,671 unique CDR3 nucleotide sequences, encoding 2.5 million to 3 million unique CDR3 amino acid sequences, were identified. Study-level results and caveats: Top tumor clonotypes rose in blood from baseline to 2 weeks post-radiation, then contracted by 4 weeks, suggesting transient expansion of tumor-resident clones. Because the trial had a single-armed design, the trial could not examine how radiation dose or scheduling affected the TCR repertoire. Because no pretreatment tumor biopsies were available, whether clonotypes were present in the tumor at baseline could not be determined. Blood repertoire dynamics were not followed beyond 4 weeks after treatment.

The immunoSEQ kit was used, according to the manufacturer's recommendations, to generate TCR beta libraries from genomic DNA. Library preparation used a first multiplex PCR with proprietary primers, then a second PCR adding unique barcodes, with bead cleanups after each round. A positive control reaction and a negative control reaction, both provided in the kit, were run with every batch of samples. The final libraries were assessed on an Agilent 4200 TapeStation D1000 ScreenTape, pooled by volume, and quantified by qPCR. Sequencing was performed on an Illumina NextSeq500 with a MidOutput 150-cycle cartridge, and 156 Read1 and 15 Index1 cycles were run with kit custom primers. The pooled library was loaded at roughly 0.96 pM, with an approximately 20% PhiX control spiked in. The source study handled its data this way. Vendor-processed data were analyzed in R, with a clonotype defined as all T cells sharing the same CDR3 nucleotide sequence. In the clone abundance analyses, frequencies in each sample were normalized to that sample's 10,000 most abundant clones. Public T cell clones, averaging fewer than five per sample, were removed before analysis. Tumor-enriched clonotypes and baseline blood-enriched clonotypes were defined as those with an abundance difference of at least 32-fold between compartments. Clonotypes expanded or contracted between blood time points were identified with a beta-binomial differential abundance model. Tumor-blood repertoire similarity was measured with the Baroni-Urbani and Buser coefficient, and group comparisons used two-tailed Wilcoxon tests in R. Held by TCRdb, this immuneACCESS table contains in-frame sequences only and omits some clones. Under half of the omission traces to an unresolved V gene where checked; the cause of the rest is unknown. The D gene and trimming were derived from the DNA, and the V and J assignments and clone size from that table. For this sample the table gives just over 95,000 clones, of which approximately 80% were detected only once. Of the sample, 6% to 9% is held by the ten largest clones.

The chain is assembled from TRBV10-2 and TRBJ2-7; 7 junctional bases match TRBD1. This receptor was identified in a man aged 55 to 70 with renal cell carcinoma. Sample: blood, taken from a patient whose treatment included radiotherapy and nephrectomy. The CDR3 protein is CASRGERAGGYEQYF. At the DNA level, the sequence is TGCGCCAGCAGGGGGGAGAGGGCAGGGGGCTACGAGCAGTACTTC.